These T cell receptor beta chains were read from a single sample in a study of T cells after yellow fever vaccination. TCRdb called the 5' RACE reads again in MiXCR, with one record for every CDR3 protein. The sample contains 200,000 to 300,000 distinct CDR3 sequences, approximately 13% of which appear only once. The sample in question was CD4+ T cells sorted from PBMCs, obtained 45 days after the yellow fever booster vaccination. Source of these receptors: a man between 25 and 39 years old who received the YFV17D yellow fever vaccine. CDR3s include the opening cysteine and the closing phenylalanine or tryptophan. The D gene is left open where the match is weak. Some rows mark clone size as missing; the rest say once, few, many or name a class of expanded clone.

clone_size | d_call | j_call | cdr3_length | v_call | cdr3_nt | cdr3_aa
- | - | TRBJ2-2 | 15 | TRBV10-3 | TGTGCCATCAGTTGGACAGGACTAAACACCGGGGAGCTGTTTTTT | CAISWTGLNTGELFF
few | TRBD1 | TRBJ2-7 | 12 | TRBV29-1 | TGCAGCGTCCGGGACAGGGTCAACGAGCAGTACTTC | CSVRDRVNEQYF
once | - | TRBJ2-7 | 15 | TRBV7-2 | TGTGCCAGCAGCTTAGCGCAGGGGTTTACCTACGAGCAGTACTTC | CASSLAQGFTYEQYF
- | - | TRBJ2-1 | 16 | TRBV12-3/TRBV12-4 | TGTGCCAGCAGTTTACGGGACTCCAGGCATTACAATGAGCAGTTCTTC | CASSLRDSRHYNEQFF
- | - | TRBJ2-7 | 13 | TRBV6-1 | TGTGCCAGCAGTGAAACAGTTTACTACGAGCAGTACTTC | CASSETVYYEQYF
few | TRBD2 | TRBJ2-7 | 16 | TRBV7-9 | TGTGCCAGCAGCTTAGTGCCTGGACTAGCCGCCCGCGAGCAGTACTTC | CASSLVPGLAAREQYF
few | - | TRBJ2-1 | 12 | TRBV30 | TGTGCCCGTTCCGACCCCTACAATGAGCAGTTCTTC | CARSDPYNEQFF
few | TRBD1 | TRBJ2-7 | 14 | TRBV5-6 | TGTGCCAGCAGCTTGCGACAGGGTAAATACGAGCAGTACTTC | CASSLRQGKYEQYF
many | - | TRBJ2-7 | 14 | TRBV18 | TGTGCCAGCTCACCACAAAGGACAGCCTACGAGCAGTACTTC | CASSPQRTAYEQYF
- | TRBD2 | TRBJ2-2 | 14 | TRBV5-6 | TGTGCCAGCAGCACCGGACTAGCGTTCGGGGAGCTGTTTTTT | CASSTGLAFGELFF
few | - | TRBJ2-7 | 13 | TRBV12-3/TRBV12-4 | TGTGCCAGCAGTCTGGGCGGGGCCGCCGAGCAGTACTTC | CASSLGGAAEQYF
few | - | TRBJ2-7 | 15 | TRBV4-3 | TGCGCCAGCAGCCAATTCGGGGCCCCTAGCTACGAGCAGTACTTC | CASSQFGAPSYEQYF
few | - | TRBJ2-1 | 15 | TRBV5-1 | TGCGCCAGCAGCTTGGTAGCGCTCTCCTACAATGAGCAGTTCTTC | CASSLVALSYNEQFF
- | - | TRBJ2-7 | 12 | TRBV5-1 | TGCGCCAGCAGCTCTCCAGACTACGAGCAGTACTTC | CASSSPDYEQYF
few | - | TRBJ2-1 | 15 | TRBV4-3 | TGCGCCAGCAGCCAGGGTGGGGAGTCCGGCAATGAGCAGTTCTTC | CASSQGGESGNEQFF
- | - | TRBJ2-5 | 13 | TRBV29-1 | TGCAGCGTTAATGGGCCCCCCGAGGAGACCCAGTACTTC | CSVNGPPEETQYF
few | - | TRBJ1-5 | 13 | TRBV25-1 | TGTGCCAGCAGTGATGGAGGGTTTCAGCCCCAGCATTTT | CASSDGGFQPQHF
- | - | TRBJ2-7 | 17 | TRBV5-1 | TGCGCCAGCAGCCCGGTGGGGGCTAGCGTTGGTTCCTACGAGCAGTACTTC | CASSPVGASVGSYEQYF
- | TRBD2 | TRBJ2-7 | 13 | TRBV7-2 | TGTGCCAGCAGCCTACAGCGGGACTACGAGCAGTACTTC | CASSLQRDYEQYF
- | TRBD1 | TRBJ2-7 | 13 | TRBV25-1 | TGTGCCAGCAGTGAGGCAAGGGGGCACGAGCAGTACTTC | CASSEARGHEQYF
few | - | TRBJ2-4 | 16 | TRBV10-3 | TGTGCCATCAGTGAGTCGAAAGGGGAGGCCAAAAACATTCAGTACTTC | CAISESKGEAKNIQYF
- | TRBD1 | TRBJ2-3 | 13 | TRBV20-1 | TGCAGTGCCACGGACAGGGTTTCAGATACGCAGTATTTT | CSATDRVSDTQYF
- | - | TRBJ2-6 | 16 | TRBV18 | TGTGCCAGCTCACCACTGAGCGCCTCTGGGGCCAACGTCCTGACTTTC | CASSPLSASGANVLTF
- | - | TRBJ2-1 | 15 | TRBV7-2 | TGTGCCAGCAGCATGGACGAAAGCTCCTACAATGAGCAGTTCTTC | CASSMDESSYNEQFF
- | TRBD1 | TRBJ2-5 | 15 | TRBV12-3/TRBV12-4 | TGTGCCAGCAGTACTACGGGACAGGGACAAGAGACCCAGTACTTC | CASSTTGQGQETQYF
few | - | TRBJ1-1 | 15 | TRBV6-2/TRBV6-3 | TGTGCCAGCATCACGGCGAGGGCCCGACCCACTGAAGCTTTCTTT | CASITARARPTEAFF
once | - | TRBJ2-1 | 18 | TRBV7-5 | - | CISVPEAGMGTATNEQFF
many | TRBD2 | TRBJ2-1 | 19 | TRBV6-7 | TGTGCCAGCGATGGGAGGTATAGGGGTCGAGGCGGGAGCGTCAATGAGCAGTTCTTC | CASDGRYRGRGGSVNEQFF
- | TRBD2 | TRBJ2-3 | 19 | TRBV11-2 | TGTGCCAGCAGCCCACAAATGCGGTGGGCTAGCGGGAGCACAGATACGCAGTATTTT | CASSPQMRWASGSTDTQYF
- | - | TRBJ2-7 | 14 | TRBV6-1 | TGTGCCAGCAGTGAATCCCCCCAGGGAGGAGAGCAGTACTTC | CASSESPQGGEQYF
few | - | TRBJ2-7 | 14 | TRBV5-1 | TGCGCCAGCAGGCCACCCTCTGGGGGCTACGAGCAGTACTTC | CASRPPSGGYEQYF
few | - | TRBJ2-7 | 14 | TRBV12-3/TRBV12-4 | TGTGCCAGCGGCCTAACAGCTCCGGCCTACGAGCAGTACTTC | CASGLTAPAYEQYF
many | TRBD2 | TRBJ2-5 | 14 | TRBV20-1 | TGCAGTGCTAGTCGTCCTAGCGGGAGAGAGACCCAGTACTTC | CSASRPSGRETQYF
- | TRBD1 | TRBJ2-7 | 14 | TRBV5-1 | TGCGCCAGCAGCGAAGGGGACAGGGCCTACGAGCAGTACTTC | CASSEGDRAYEQYF
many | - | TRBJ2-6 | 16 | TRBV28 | TGTGCCAGCAGTTTTCATGGGGACGCTGGGGCCAACGTCCTGACTTTC | CASSFHGDAGANVLTF